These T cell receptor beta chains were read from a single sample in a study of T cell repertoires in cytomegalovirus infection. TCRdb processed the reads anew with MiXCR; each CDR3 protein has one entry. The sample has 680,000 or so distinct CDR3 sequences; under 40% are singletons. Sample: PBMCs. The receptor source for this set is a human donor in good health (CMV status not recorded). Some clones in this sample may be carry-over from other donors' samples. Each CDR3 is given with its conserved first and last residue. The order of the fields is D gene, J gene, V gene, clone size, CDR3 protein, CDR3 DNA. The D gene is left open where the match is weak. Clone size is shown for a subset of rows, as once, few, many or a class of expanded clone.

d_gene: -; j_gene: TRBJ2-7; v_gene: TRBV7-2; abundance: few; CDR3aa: CASSAHSPLSYEQYF; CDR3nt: TGTGCCAGCAGCGCACATTCCCCCCTCTCCTACGAGCAGTACTTC
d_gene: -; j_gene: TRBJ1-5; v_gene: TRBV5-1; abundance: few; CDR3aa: CASRGAENQPQHF; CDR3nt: TGCGCCAGCAGGGGGGCAGAAAATCAGCCCCAGCATTTT
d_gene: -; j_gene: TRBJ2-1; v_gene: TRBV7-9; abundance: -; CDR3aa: CASTDWRGRDEQFF; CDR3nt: TGTGCCAGCACTGACTGGCGGGGTAGGGATGAGCAGTTCTTC
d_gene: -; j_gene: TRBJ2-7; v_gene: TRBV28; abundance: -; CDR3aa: CASTPHGAPYEQYF; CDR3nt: TGTGCCAGCACCCCCCACGGGGCCCCCTACGAGCAGTACTTC
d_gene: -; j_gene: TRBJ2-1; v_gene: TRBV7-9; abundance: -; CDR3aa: CASKGGYYNEQFF; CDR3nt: TGTGCCAGTAAAGGGGGATACTACAATGAGCAGTTCTTC
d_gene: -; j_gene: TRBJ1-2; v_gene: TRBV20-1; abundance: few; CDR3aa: CRAMDPGTGYTF; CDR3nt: TGCAGGGCGATGGATCCTGGTACTGGCTACACCTTC
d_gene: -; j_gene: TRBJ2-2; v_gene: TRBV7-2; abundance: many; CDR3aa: CASSRRTARTTGELFF; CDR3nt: TGTGCCAGCAGCCGCCGGACAGCCCGAACCACCGGGGAGCTGTTTTTT
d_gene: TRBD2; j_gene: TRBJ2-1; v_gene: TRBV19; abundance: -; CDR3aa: CASSFSAGGPNEQFF; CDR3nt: TGTGCCAGTAGTTTCTCGGCGGGAGGGCCGAATGAGCAGTTCTTC
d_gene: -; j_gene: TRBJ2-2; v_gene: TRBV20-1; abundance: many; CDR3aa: CSARAWGADTGELFF; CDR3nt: TGCAGTGCTAGAGCATGGGGGGCCGACACCGGGGAGCTGTTTTTT
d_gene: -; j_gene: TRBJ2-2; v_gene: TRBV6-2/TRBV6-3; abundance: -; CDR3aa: CASSPSTNTGELFF; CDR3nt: TGTGCCAGCAGTCCCAGTACGAACACCGGGGAGCTGTTTTTT
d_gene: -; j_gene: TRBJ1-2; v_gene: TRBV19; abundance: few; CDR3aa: CASRDNRPRGGYTF; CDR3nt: TGTGCCAGTAGAGATAACAGGCCCCGAGGTGGCTACACCTTC
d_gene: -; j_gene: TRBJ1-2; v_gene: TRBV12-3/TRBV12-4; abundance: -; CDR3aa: CASSLREDTGYTF; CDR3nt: TGTGCCAGCAGCCTTAGAGAGGACACAGGCTACACCTTC
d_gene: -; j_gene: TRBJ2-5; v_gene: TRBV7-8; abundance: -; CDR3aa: CASSLGLVGTQYF; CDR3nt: TGTGCCAGCAGCTTAGGCCTAGTTGGGACCCAGTACTTC
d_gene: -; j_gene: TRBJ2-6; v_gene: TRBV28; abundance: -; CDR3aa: CASSRLRDRTSSGANVLTF; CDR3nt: TGTGCCAGCAGTAGACTTCGGGACCGGACCTCCTCTGGGGCCAACGTCCTGACTTTC
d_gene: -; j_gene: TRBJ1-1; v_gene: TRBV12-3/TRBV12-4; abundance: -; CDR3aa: CASNLTPQNTEAFF; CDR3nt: TGTGCCAGCAACCTTACACCCCAGAACACTGAAGCTTTCTTT
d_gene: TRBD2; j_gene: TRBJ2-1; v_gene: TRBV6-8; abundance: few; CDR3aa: CASSYSLAGSSYNEQFF; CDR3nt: TGTGCCAGCAGTTACAGCCTAGCGGGTTCCTCCTACAATGAGCAGTTCTTC
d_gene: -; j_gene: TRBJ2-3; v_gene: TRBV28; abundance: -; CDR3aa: CASQSPGGYTDTQYF; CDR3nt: TGTGCCAGCCAATCTCCCGGGGGATACACAGATACGCAGTATTTT
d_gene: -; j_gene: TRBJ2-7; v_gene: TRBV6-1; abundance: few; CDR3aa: CASRRLVRYEQYF; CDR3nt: TGTGCCAGCAGAAGACTAGTCCGCTACGAGCAGTACTTC
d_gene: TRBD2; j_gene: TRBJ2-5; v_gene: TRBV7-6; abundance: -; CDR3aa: CVSSLEYPSGEQETPYF; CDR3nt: TGTGTCAGCAGCTTAGAGTATCCTAGCGGGGAGCAAGAGACCCCGTACTTC
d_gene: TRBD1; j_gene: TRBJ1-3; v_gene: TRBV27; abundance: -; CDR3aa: CASSSRGQLPGNTIYF; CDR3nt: TGTGCCAGCAGTTCCAGGGGACAGTTACCCGGAAACACCATATATTTT
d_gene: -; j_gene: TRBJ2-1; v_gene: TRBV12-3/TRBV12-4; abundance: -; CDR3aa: CASSFGGSLYNEQFF; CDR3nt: TGTGCCAGCAGTTTTGGCGGTTCCCTCTACAATGAGCAGTTCTTC